This T cell receptor (beta chain) was captured in a study of cytomegalovirus exposure and HLA in healthy donors. About the study: For the roughly 370 genotyped donors, about 81% fell within the Caucasian-associated ancestry cluster.

This CDR3 region has 12 residues. The V end lost 7 bases, the J end lost 15 bases, and 20 bases lay between the germline ends. The germline gives CDR1 SNHLY, CDR2 FYNNEI. Concerning this clone itself: Antigen unknown.

Study-level points and caveats: Within an earlier analysis, most TCR beta V segments proved productive either about 87% or about 30% of the time.

The PCR had 60 Vbeta and 13 Jbeta primers. Profiled with immunoSEQ multiplex PCR; TCRdb holds only in-frame clones, not every one. The sample has roughly 190,000 clones; about 9% are singletons. This sequence joins TRBV2 and TRBJ2-3; D is undetermined. Material for sequencing was PBMCs. The receptor comes from a woman in her thirties in good health and CMV-seropositive. The CDR3 loop reads CASKNESPLIYF. The DNA of the CDR3 is TGTGCCAGCAAAAACGAGTCACCCCTTATCTATTTT. The whole variable domain, remainder taken from reference TRBV2 and TRBJ2-3, is EPEVTQTPSHQVTQMGQEVILRCVPISNHLYFYWYRQILGQKVEFLVSFYNNEISEKSEIFDDQFSVERPDGSNFTLKIRSTKLEDSAMYFCASKNESPLIYFGPGTRLTVL.